This T cell receptor (beta chain) derives from a study of blood T cell repertoires in COVID-19. Only in-frame clones appear in the TCRdb table, and some are missing; sequencing was by immunoSEQ multiplex PCR. The sample includes approximately 210,000 clones, around 86% of them seen just once. The germline V gene encodes CDR1 GTSNPN and CDR2 SVGIG (reference sequence). J lost 3 bases, V lost 7 bases, and 8 bases had no gene match. The CDR3 runs 13 residues. This clonotype was sampled from a man aged 30 to 39 who had recovered from COVID-19. The chain couples TRBV30 to TRBJ1-2; TRBD1 matches at 7 bases. Sequencing was performed on peripheral blood. CDR3 loop: CASSDRRYYGYTF. In DNA, the CDR3 is TGTGCCTCTTCGGACAGGAGATACTATGGCTACACCTTC. Together with reference TRBV30 and TRBJ1-2, the CDR3 gives the full variable domain: SQTIHQWPATLVQPVGSPLSLECTVEGTSNPNLYWYRQAAGRGLQLLFYSVGIGQISSEVPQNLSASRPQDRQFILSSKKLLLSDSGFYLCASSDRRYYGYTFGSGTRLTVV.